This T cell receptor (beta chain) was recovered during a study of CD8 T cells in Susac syndrome. This CDR3 spans 18 amino acids. The ends lost 3 bases at V and 2 bases at J; junction bases unmatched: 15. Per germline, CDR1 DFQATT and CDR2 SNEGSKA (reference sequence). Random hexamers were used to reverse transcribe roughly 0.5 to 1 ug of RNA. Across 54 Vbeta and 13 Jbeta, immunoSEQ multiplex PCR amplified TCR beta CDR3. Each CDR3 protein is one row after TCRdb ran MiXCR on the immunoSEQ multiplex PCR reads. The sample holds around 180,000 distinct CDR3 sequences, around 93% seen once. The gene calls are TRBV20-1 and TRBJ2-1; TRBD2 agrees at 8 bases. This sequence originates from a human donor with multiple sclerosis. The sample was CD4+ T cells from PBMCs. CDR3 DNA: TGCAGTGCTAGGGGGTTTGGAGCGGGAGATCGAACCTACAATGAGCAGTTCTTC. The encoded protein is CSARGFGAGDRTYNEQFF.